Listed below are T cell receptor beta chains from one sample, sequenced in a study of T cells after yellow fever vaccination. TCRdb passed the 5' RACE reads through MiXCR, listing each CDR3 protein once. The sample holds hundreds of thousands of distinct CDR3 sequences, around 10% seen once. The sample here was PBMCs, taken on the day of the first yellow fever vaccination. These receptors originate from a man between 18 and 35 years old who received the YFV17D yellow fever vaccine. CDR3s include the opening cysteine and the closing phenylalanine or tryptophan. The D gene is left open where the match is weak. Clone size is stated in some rows and not others, as once, few, many or a class when expanded.

J gene: TRBJ1-1
V gene: TRBV6-5
D gene: .
clone size: .
CDR3 protein: CASSLGIGGITEAFF
CDR3 DNA: TGTGCCAGCAGTTTAGGAATAGGGGGTATCACTGAAGCTTTCTTT

J gene: TRBJ1-5
V gene: TRBV20-1
D gene: .
clone size: .
CDR3 protein: CSASSMAPNQPQHF
CDR3 DNA: TGCAGTGCTAGTAGCATGGCCCCAAATCAGCCCCAGCATTTT

J gene: TRBJ1-2
V gene: TRBV12-3/TRBV12-4
D gene: .
clone size: few
CDR3 protein: CASSQREGPYGYTF
CDR3 DNA: TGTGCCAGCAGCCAGAGGGAGGGCCCCTATGGCTACACCTTC

J gene: TRBJ1-5
V gene: TRBV7-2
D gene: .
clone size: .
CDR3 protein: CASSLGGRGGNQPQHF
CDR3 DNA: TGTGCCAGCAGCTTAGGGGGCAGGGGAGGCAATCAGCCCCAGCATTTT

J gene: TRBJ2-3
V gene: TRBV5-4
D gene: TRBD2
clone size: few
CDR3 protein: CASSSGGEREYF
CDR3 DNA: TGTGCCAGCAGTAGCGGGGGGGAGCGGGAGTATTTT

J gene: TRBJ1-3
V gene: TRBV12-3/TRBV12-4
D gene: TRBD1
clone size: few
CDR3 protein: CASSTPSDRPRPYSGNTIYF
CDR3 DNA: TGTGCCAGCAGCACGCCCTCGGACAGGCCACGTCCCTACTCTGGAAACACCATATATTTT

J gene: TRBJ1-2
V gene: TRBV27
D gene: .
clone size: few
CDR3 protein: CASSLRGFRYGYTF
CDR3 DNA: TGTGCCAGCAGTTTACGGGGGTTCCGCTATGGCTACACCTTC

J gene: TRBJ2-1
V gene: TRBV3-1
D gene: .
clone size: .
CDR3 protein: CASSQGALVEQFF
CDR3 DNA: TGTGCCAGCAGCCAGGGGGCTTTGGTTGAGCAGTTCTTC

J gene: TRBJ2-2
V gene: TRBV4-2
D gene: .
clone size: .
CDR3 protein: CASSRQSRWNTGELFF
CDR3 DNA: TGTGCCAGCAGCCGGCAATCTAGGTGGAACACCGGGGAGCTGTTTTTT

J gene: TRBJ2-6
V gene: TRBV28
D gene: .
clone size: .
CDR3 protein: CASHSSSGANVLTF
CDR3 DNA: TGTGCCAGCCACTCGAGCTCTGGGGCCAACGTCCTGACTTTC

J gene: TRBJ2-3
V gene: TRBV18
D gene: .
clone size: .
CDR3 protein: CASSPDYSRADTQYF
CDR3 DNA: TGTGCCAGCTCCCCCGACTATAGCAGGGCAGATACGCAGTATTTT

J gene: TRBJ2-3
V gene: TRBV5-6
D gene: TRBD1
clone size: few
CDR3 protein: CASSPLGQGSTDTQYF
CDR3 DNA: TGTGCCAGCAGCCCGCTCGGACAGGGGAGCACAGATACGCAGTATTTT

J gene: TRBJ1-4
V gene: TRBV12-3/TRBV12-4
D gene: TRBD1
clone size: many
CDR3 protein: CASRPQGAGEKLFF
CDR3 DNA: TGTGCCAGCAGACCACAGGGGGCGGGGGAAAAACTGTTTTTT

J gene: TRBJ1-2
V gene: TRBV29-1
D gene: .
clone size: .
CDR3 protein: CSVGAEHGYTF
CDR3 DNA: TGCAGCGTTGGGGCAGAACATGGCTACACCTTC

J gene: TRBJ1-6
V gene: TRBV20-1
D gene: .
clone size: many
CDR3 protein: CSAVDSASPLHF
CDR3 DNA: TGCAGTGCCGTAGACAGTGCTTCACCCCTCCACTTT

J gene: TRBJ2-5
V gene: TRBV20-1
D gene: .
clone size: many
CDR3 protein: CSARDFKETQYF
CDR3 DNA: TGCAGTGCTCGGGACTTCAAAGAGACCCAGTACTTC

J gene: TRBJ1-2
V gene: TRBV20-1
D gene: .
clone size: .
CDR3 protein: CSASSQYSYGYTF
CDR3 DNA: TGCAGTGCTAGCTCCCAGTACTCCTATGGCTACACCTTC

J gene: TRBJ1-5
V gene: TRBV5-1
D gene: TRBD1
clone size: many
CDR3 protein: CASSVGTGYNQPQHF
CDR3 DNA: TGCGCCAGCAGCGTCGGGACAGGCTACAATCAGCCCCAGCATTTT

J gene: TRBJ2-1
V gene: TRBV5-1
D gene: TRBD2
clone size: many
CDR3 protein: CASSPGGGYNEQFF
CDR3 DNA: TGCGCCAGCAGCCCCGGGGGGGGTTACAATGAGCAGTTCTTC

J gene: TRBJ2-1
V gene: TRBV11-1
D gene: .
clone size: few
CDR3 protein: CASSSIRRRGEQYNEQFF
CDR3 DNA: TGTGCCAGCAGCTCGATCCGCAGGAGGGGGGAGCAGTACAATGAGCAGTTCTTC

J gene: TRBJ2-1
V gene: TRBV7-2
D gene: TRBD1
clone size: few
CDR3 protein: CASSLTGAIVSRNEQFF
CDR3 DNA: TGTGCCAGCAGCCTGACAGGGGCCATAGTATCCCGTAATGAGCAGTTCTTC

J gene: TRBJ1-2
V gene: TRBV15
D gene: .
clone size: few
CDR3 protein: CATSRPLEHGYTF
CDR3 DNA: TGTGCCACCAGCAGGCCTCTTGAGCATGGCTACACCTTC

J gene: TRBJ2-3
V gene: TRBV14
D gene: TRBD1
clone size: few
CDR3 protein: CASSLDSGTGKRDTQYF
CDR3 DNA: TGTGCCAGCAGCCTAGATTCCGGGACAGGGAAAAGGGATACGCAGTATTTT

J gene: TRBJ2-2
V gene: TRBV28
D gene: TRBD1
clone size: .
CDR3 protein: CATEEPGQGNTGELFF
CDR3 DNA: TGTGCCACCGAGGAGCCGGGACAGGGAAACACCGGGGAGCTGTTTTTT

J gene: TRBJ1-1
V gene: TRBV20-1
D gene: .
clone size: .
CDR3 protein: CSARDLQGKWNTEAFF
CDR3 DNA: TGCAGTGCTAGAGATCTTCAAGGCAAGTGGAACACTGAAGCTTTCTTT

J gene: TRBJ1-3
V gene: TRBV20-1
D gene: .
clone size: few
CDR3 protein: CSAIRGSGNTIYF
CDR3 DNA: TGCAGTGCTATTAGGGGGTCTGGAAACACCATATATTTT

J gene: TRBJ2-5
V gene: TRBV5-6
D gene: .
clone size: .
CDR3 protein: CASSSVTAGETQYF
CDR3 DNA: TGTGCCAGCAGCTCGGTTACGGCGGGGGAGACCCAGTACTTC

J gene: TRBJ1-1
V gene: TRBV28
D gene: .
clone size: few
CDR3 protein: CASSPGLPGGTEAFF
CDR3 DNA: TGTGCCAGCAGCCCTGGCCTCCCGGGTGGCACTGAAGCTTTCTTT

J gene: TRBJ2-2
V gene: TRBV9
D gene: TRBD2
clone size: few
CDR3 protein: CASSPPAGGKAGELFF
CDR3 DNA: TGTGCCAGCAGCCCACCTGCGGGGGGCAAGGCCGGGGAGCTGTTTTTT

J gene: TRBJ1-3
V gene: TRBV18
D gene: .
clone size: few
CDR3 protein: CASSPGTTGNTIYF
CDR3 DNA: TGTGCCAGCTCACCGGGGACGACGGGAAACACCATATATTTT

J gene: TRBJ1-6
V gene: TRBV4-3
D gene: .
clone size: few
CDR3 protein: CASSQDAGPYSPLHF
CDR3 DNA: TGCGCCAGCAGCCAAGACGCAGGGCCCTATTCACCCCTCCACTTT

J gene: TRBJ2-1
V gene: TRBV7-6
D gene: .
clone size: .
CDR3 protein: CASSLVGAALGHNEQFF
CDR3 DNA: TGTGCCAGCAGCTTAGTGGGGGCGGCTCTGGGACACAATGAGCAGTTCTTC

J gene: TRBJ1-6
V gene: TRBV25-1
D gene: TRBD1
clone size: few
CDR3 protein: CASSAGQGWSPLHF
CDR3 DNA: TGTGCCAGCAGTGCGGGACAGGGGTGGTCACCCCTCCACTTT

J gene: TRBJ2-2
V gene: TRBV15
D gene: TRBD2
clone size: few
CDR3 protein: CATSRVPSGGRTGELFF
CDR3 DNA: TGTGCCACCAGCAGAGTCCCTAGCGGGGGGCGGACCGGGGAGCTGTTTTTT

J gene: TRBJ1-1
V gene: TRBV20-1
D gene: .
clone size: many
CDR3 protein: CSARVLPEAFF
CDR3 DNA: TGCAGTGCTAGAGTTTTGCCTGAAGCTTTCTTT

J gene: TRBJ2-1
V gene: TRBV7-2
D gene: TRBD2
clone size: few
CDR3 protein: CASSTAGTINEQFF
CDR3 DNA: TGTGCCAGCAGCACCGCCGGGACTATTAATGAGCAGTTCTTC